This record looks at one TCR beta chain sequence and its context. Its antigen is not identified. Assay execution proceeded at the deep level. Clones were read by immunoSEQ multiplex PCR, and TCRdb kept only the in-frame ones, dropping some. The sample shows a few million clones, approximately 95% of them seen only once. This sample was included in a study of shared clonotypes between healthy human individuals. Whole-study findings and limits: Relative to their counterparts shared across all four donors, non-shared clonotypes exhibited diminished generation probabilities.

CDR3 length: 16 residues. CDR1 and CDR2 from the germline V gene are SGHNT and YYREEE (reference sequence). Trimming took 0 bases from V and 2 from J, leaving 15 bases between them. J is TRBJ2-7 and V is TRBV5-4, with D tentatively TRBD1 (8 bases). This clonotype was obtained from a man aged 18 to 30 in good health. The sequenced material came from naive CD4+ T cells sorted from blood. Subset meaning: CD45RA+ positively selected. The CDR3 nucleotides read TGTGCCAGCAGCTTGGGGGGAGGGACAGGCCCCTACGAGCAGTACTTC. It encodes CASSLGGGTGPYEQYF.